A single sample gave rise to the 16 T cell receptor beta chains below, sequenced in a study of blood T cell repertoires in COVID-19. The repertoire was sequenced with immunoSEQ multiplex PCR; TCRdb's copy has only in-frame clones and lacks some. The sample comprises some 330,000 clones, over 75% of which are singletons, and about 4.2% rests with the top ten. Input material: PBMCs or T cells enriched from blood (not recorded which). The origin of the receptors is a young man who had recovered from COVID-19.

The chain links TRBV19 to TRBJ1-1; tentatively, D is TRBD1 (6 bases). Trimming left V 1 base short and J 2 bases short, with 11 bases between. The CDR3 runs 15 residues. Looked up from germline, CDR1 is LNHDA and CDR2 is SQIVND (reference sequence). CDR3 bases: TGTGCCAGTAGTATAGCGGGACACACAAACACTGAAGCTTTCTTT. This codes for CASSIAGHTNTEAFF.

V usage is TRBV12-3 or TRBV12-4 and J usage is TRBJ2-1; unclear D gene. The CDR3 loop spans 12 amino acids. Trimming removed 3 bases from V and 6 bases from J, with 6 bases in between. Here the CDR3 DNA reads TGTGCCAGCAGTTTTCCATCCAATGAGCAGTTCTTC. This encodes CASSFPSNEQFF.

CDR3 amino acids: CASSYSGLDTDTQYF. Here the CDR3 DNA reads TGTGCCAGCAGTTACTCCGGGTTAGACACAGATACGCAGTATTTT. The chain carries TRBV6-5 and TRBJ2-3, with D unresolved. Between the trimmed V and J ends, which lost 0 bases and 2 bases, there was a span of 9 bases. CDR1 and CDR2 from the germline V gene are MNHEY and SVGAGI. The CDR3 runs 15 residues.

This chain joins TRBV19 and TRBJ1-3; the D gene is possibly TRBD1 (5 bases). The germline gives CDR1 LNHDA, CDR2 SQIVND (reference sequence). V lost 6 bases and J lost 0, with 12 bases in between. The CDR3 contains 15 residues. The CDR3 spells CASSTGHSSGNTIYF. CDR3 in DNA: TGTGCCAGTAGCACCGGACACAGCTCTGGAAACACCATATATTTT.

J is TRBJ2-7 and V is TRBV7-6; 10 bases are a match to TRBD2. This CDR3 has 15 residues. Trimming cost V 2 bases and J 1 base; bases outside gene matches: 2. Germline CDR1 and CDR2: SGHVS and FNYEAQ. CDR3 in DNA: TGTGCCAGCAGCTTAAGGACTAGCGGATCCTACGAGCAGTACTTC. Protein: CASSLRTSGSYEQYF.

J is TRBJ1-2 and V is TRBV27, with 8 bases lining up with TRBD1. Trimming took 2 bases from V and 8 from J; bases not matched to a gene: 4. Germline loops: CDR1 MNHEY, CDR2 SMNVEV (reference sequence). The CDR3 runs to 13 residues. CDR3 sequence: CASSLQDREGYTF. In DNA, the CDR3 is TGTGCCAGCAGTTTACAGGACAGGGAGGGCTACACCTTC.

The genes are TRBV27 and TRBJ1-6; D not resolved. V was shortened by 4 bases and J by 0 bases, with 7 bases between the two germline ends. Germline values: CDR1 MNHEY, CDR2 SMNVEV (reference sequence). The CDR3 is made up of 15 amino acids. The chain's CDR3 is CASSSGISYNSPLHF. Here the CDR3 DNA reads TGTGCCAGCAGTTCCGGTATCTCCTATAATTCACCCCTCCACTTT.

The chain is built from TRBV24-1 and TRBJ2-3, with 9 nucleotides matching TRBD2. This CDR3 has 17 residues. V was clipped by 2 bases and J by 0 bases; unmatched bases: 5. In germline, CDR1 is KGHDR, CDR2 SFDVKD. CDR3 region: CATSDSNSGRSTDTQYF. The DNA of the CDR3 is TGTGCCACCAGTGATTCAAATAGCGGGAGAAGCACAGATACGCAGTATTTT.

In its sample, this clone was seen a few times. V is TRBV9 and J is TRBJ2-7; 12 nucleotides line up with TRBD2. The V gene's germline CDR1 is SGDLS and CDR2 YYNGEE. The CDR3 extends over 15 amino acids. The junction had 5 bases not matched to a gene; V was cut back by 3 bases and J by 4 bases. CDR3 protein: CASSATSGSGYEQYF. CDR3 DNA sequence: TGTGCCAGCAGCGCGACTAGCGGGAGTGGGTACGAGCAGTACTTC.

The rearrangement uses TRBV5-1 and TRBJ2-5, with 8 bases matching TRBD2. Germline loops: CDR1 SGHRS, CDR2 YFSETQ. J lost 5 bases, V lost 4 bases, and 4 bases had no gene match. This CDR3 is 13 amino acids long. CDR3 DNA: TGCGCCAGCAGCGGCGGACTAGCCGAGACCCAGTACTTC. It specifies CASSGGLAETQYF.

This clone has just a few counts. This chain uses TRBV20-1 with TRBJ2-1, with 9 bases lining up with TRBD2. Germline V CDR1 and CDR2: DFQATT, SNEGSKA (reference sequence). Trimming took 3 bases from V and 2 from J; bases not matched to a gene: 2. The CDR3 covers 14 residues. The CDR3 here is CSASGGGAYNEQFF. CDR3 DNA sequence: TGCAGTGCTAGTGGCGGGGGGGCCTACAATGAGCAGTTCTTC.

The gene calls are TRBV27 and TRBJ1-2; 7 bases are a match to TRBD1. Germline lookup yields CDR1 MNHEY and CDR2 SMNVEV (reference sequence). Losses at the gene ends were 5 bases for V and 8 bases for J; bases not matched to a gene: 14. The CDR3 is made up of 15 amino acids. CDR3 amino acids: CASSPRGDMVGGYTF. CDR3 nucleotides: TGTGCCAGCAGTCCCAGGGGGGACATGGTGGGGGGCTACACCTTC.

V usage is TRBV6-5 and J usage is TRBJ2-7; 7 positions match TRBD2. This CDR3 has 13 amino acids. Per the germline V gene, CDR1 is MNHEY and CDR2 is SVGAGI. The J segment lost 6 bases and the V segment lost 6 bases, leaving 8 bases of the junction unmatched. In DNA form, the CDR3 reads TGTGCCAGCAGCAACGGCGGGGAGGGCGAGCAGTACTTC. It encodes CASSNGGEGEQYF.

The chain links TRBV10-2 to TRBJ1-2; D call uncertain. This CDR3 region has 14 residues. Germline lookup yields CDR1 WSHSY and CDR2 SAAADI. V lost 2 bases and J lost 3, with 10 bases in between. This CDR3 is CASSESKGDYGYTF. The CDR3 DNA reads TGCGCCAGCAGTGAGAGTAAGGGAGACTATGGCTACACCTTC.

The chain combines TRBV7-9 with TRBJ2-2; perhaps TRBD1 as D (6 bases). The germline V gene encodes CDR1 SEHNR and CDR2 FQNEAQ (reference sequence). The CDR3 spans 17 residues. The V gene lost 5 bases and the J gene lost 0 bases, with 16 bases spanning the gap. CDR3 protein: CASSKGQTTTNTGELFF. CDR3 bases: TGTGCCAGCAGCAAGGGACAAACGACGACGAACACCGGGGAGCTGTTTTTT.

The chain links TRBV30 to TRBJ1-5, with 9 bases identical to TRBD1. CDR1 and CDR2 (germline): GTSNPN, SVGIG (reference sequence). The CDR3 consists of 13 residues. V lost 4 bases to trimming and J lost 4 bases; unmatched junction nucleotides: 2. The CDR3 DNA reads TGTGCCTGGACGACAGGGGGGAATCAGCCCCAGCATTTT. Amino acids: CAWTTGGNQPQHF. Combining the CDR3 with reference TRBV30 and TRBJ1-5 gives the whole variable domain SQTIHQWPATLVQPVGSPLSLECTVEGTSNPNLYWYRQAAGRGLQLLFYSVGIGQISSEVPQNLSASRPQDRQFILSSKKLLLSDSGFYLCAWTTGGNQPQHFGDGTRLSIL.